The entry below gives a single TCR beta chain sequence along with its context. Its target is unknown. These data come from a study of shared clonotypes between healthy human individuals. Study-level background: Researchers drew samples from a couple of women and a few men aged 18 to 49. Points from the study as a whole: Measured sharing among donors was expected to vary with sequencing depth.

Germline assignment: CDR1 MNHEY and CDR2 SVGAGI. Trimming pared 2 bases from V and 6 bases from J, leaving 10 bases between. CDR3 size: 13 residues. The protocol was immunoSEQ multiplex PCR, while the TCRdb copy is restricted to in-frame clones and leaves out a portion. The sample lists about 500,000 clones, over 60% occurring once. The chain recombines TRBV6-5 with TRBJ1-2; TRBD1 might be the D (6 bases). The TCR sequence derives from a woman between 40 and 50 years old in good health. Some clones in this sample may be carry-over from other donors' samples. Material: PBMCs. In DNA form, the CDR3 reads TGTGCCAGCAGTTACCTTGGACAGAATGGCTACACCTTC. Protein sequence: CASSYLGQNGYTF.